One and the same sample provided the 24 T cell receptor beta chains below, sequenced in a study of T cell responses to AZD1222 COVID-19 vaccine. Sequencing used immunoSEQ multiplex PCR; TCRdb keeps in-frame clones, though not all of them. The sample comprises 150,000 to 250,000 clones, about nine tenths of which are singletons, and around 3.6% rests with the top ten. Here the sequenced sample was peripheral blood, taken 28 days after the second AZD1222 dose. Source of these receptors: an adult who received the AZD1222 COVID-19 vaccine.

This rearrangement joins TRBV27 to TRBJ2-7, with D possibly TRBD2 on 5 matching bases. The germline V and J ends were trimmed by 3 bases and 5 bases, with 17 bases remaining between them. The CDR3 has 15 residues. In germline, CDR1 is MNHEY, CDR2 SMNVEV (reference sequence). In DNA form, the CDR3 reads TGTGCCAGCAGTTTGAGCGGCAGCGTGTTCCACGAGCAGTACTTC. This sequence encodes CASSLSGSVFHEQYF.

The rearrangement joins TRBV10-1 to TRBJ2-6; perhaps TRBD2 as D (6 bases). Per germline, CDR1 WNHNN and CDR2 SYGVQD (reference sequence). This CDR3 is built from 18 residues. Trimming shortened V by 6 bases and J by 0 bases, and 18 bases separated the two germline ends. Here the CDR3 reads CASRGAGRILSGANVLTF. In DNA, the CDR3 is TGCGCCAGCAGAGGGGCGGGACGGATACTCTCTGGGGCCAACGTCCTGACTTTC.

The chain links TRBV28 to TRBJ1-1, with D unclear. This CDR3 is 14 amino acids long. Germline values: CDR1 MDHEN, CDR2 SYDVKM. Trimming shortened V by 1 base and J by 5 bases, and 11 bases separated the two germline ends. CDR3 bases: TGTGCCAGCAGTTTATTTCTCGGAGGGACTGAAGCTTTCTTT. Translated, it gives CASSLFLGGTEAFF. The full variable domain, with the rest looked up from reference TRBV28 and TRBJ1-1, is DVKVTQSSRYLVKRTGEKVFLECVQDMDHENMFWYRQDPGLGLRLIYFSYDVKMKEKGDIPEGYSVSREKKERFSLILESASTNQTSMYLCASSLFLGGTEAFFGQGTRLTVV.

Points on this clone: Other DNA sequences in this sample translate to the same CDR3. The CDR3 loop is CASSLGLYNEQFF. DNA of the CDR3: TGTGCCAGCAGCTTGGGGCTCTACAATGAGCAGTTCTTC. The chain couples TRBV7-2 to TRBJ2-1; tentative D call: TRBD1 (5 bases). CDR1 and CDR2 (germline): SGHTA, FQGNSA. Trimming took 3 bases from V and 3 from J, leaving 6 bases between them. The CDR3 length is 13 residues.

The chain employs TRBV29-1 and TRBJ2-5; 7 bases map to TRBD1. The V and J ends lost 5 bases and 4 bases, in that order; junction bases with no gene match: 7. Germline values: CDR1 SQVTM, CDR2 ANQGSEA. This CDR3 has 13 amino acids. The CDR3 DNA follows: TGCAGCGTTTCTAGGGGGCGCGGAGAGACCCAGTACTTC. Translation: CSVSRGRGETQYF.

V is TRBV29-1 and J is TRBJ2-3; TRBD2 matches at 9 bases. Germline CDR1 is SQVTM and CDR2 is ANQGSEA. V was pared by 7 bases and J by 2 bases, with 4 bases of the junction left unmatched. This CDR3 region has 13 residues. CDR3 protein: CSAGGRATDTQYF. The DNA of the CDR3 is TGCAGCGCCGGCGGGAGGGCCACAGATACGCAGTATTTT.

The V and J genes are TRBV7-9 and TRBJ2-5; the D is unclear. This CDR3 has 12 amino acids. Trimming took 5 bases from V and 3 from J, leaving 7 bases between them. CDR1 is SEHNR, CDR2 FQNEAQ, per germline (reference sequence). CDR3 in amino acids: CASSALEETQYF. CDR3 in DNA: TGTGCCAGCAGCGCCCTAGAAGAGACCCAGTACTTC.

The chain recombines TRBV2 with TRBJ2-7; D ambiguous. Trimming cost V 1 base and J 4 bases, with 5 bases left between them. Germline V CDR1 and CDR2: SNHLY, FYNNEI. The CDR3 contains 12 residues. The CDR3 spells CASSEERYEQYF. In nucleotides, the CDR3 is TGTGCCAGCAGTGAAGAGAGGTACGAGCAGTACTTC.

This clone was counted only a few times. This chain links TRBV19 with TRBJ2-7; TRBD2 aligns across 9 bases. The germline CDR1 and CDR2 sequences are LNHDA and SQIVND (reference sequence). This CDR3 spans 15 amino acids. Germline trimming cut 5 bases from V and 4 bases from J; bases unmatched to any gene: 9. The chain's CDR3 is CASSLRLAGMYEQYF. The CDR3 DNA reads TGTGCCAGTAGTCTTCGGCTAGCGGGGATGTACGAGCAGTACTTC.

This chain joins TRBV10-1 and TRBJ1-1, with TRBD1 identical over 8 bases. The germline V gene has CDR1 WNHNN and CDR2 SYGVQD (reference sequence). The length of the CDR3 is 17 residues. The trim removed 0 bases at V and 4 bases at J, leaving 10 bases unmatched. CDR3 region: CASSESLRTGRGTEAFF. CDR3 DNA sequence: TGCGCCAGCAGTGAGTCGTTAAGGACAGGGAGGGGCACTGAAGCTTTCTTT.

This clone came up once. V and J are TRBV4-1 and TRBJ1-3; D remains unclear. The CDR3 is made up of 16 amino acids. V was clipped by 0 bases and J by 2 bases, with 11 bases between them. Germline-derived CDR1 and CDR2 are MGHRA and YSYEKL. CDR3 protein: CASSQEAAGTGNTIYF. CDR3 nucleotide sequence: TGCGCCAGCAGCCAAGAAGCGGCAGGAACTGGAAACACCATATATTTT.

In this sample, this clone turned up once. This sequence joins TRBV18 and TRBJ2-7, with 8 bases aligning to TRBD2. CDR3 length: 18 amino acids. Germline trimming cut 3 bases from V and 0 bases from J; bases unmatched to any gene: 13. Germline values: CDR1 KGHSH, CDR2 LQKENI. The CDR3 sequence: CASSPMASGRTSSYEQYF. The CDR3, as DNA: TGTGCCAGCTCACCGATGGCTAGCGGGCGCACCAGCTCCTACGAGCAGTACTTC.

Comments on this clone: This specimen includes other DNA sequences encoding the same CDR3. The chain carries TRBV27 and TRBJ2-1; no reliable D call. Trimming shortened V by 0 bases and J by 0 bases, and 12 bases separated the two germline ends. Germline CDR1 MNHEY, CDR2 SMNVEV (reference sequence). The CDR3 covers 17 residues. The CDR3 reads CASSLSHGFVSYNEQFF. The CDR3 bases are TGTGCCAGCAGTTTATCTCACGGGTTCGTCTCCTACAATGAGCAGTTCTTC.

V is TRBV28 and J is TRBJ1-2; D is unresolved. The CDR3 extends over 15 amino acids. Germline assignment: CDR1 MDHEN and CDR2 SYDVKM. Trimming stripped 6 bases from V and 7 bases from J, with 21 bases between. CDR3 protein: CASSPSPGRAGGYTF. The CDR3 DNA sequence: TGTGCCAGCAGCCCCTCCCCGGGTAGGGCTGGTGGCTACACCTTC.

V is TRBV12-3 or TRBV12-4 and J is TRBJ1-1; D ambiguous. The CDR3 sequence is 13 residues long. The V end was cut by 3 bases, the J end by 7 bases, with 12 bases between. The CDR3 DNA sequence: TGTGCCAGCAGTTTCGGCAGGCGGGATGAAGCTTTCTTT. Protein: CASSFGRRDEAFF.

The chain employs TRBV11-2 and TRBJ2-1; 12 bases fit TRBD2. The junction had 9 bases not matched to a gene; V was cut back by 0 bases and J by 3 bases. CDR3 length: 19 amino acids. Per germline, CDR1 SGHAT and CDR2 FQNNGV. This CDR3 is CASSLDGASGRANYNEQFF. CDR3 nucleotides: TGTGCCAGCAGCTTAGATGGGGCTAGCGGGAGGGCCAACTACAATGAGCAGTTCTTC.

This clone appeared once. The rearrangement uses TRBV19 and TRBJ2-5; D remains ambiguous. V was cut by 5 bases and J by 4 bases, with 11 bases left in between. Germline V gene data show CDR1 as LNHDA and CDR2 as SQIVND (reference sequence). The CDR3 runs 13 residues. The CDR3 sequence is CASSVDLSETQYF. DNA for the CDR3: TGTGCCAGTAGTGTCGACCTGTCAGAGACCCAGTACTTC. The full variable domain, with the rest looked up from reference TRBV19 and TRBJ2-5, is DGGITQSPKYLFRKEGQNVTLSCEQNLNHDAMYWYRQDPGQGLRLIYYSQIVNDFQKGDIAEGYSVSREKKESFPLTVTSAQKNPTAFYLCASSVDLSETQYFGPGTRLLVL.

The count of this clone is one. The gene calls are TRBV21-1 and TRBJ1-1. TRBV21-1 is reported as a pseudogene. The CDR3 runs 9 residues. This chain's CDR3 is CASDYPAFF. The CDR3 DNA reads as TGTGCCAGCGATTACCCTGCTTTCTTT.

Concerning this clone: One end of the junction does not line up with germline, which may come from a read error. This sequence joins TRBV2 and TRBJ2-7; TRBD1 matches 8 bases. The CDR3 extends over 14 amino acids. The germline V gene has CDR1 SNHLY and CDR2 FYNNEI. The CDR3: CTSSEDRDWYEQYF. The CDR3 nucleotides are TGTACCAGCAGTGAGGACAGGGATTGGTACGAGCAGTACTTC.

J is TRBJ1-5 and V is TRBV7-2; D unresolved. CDR1 is SGHTA and CDR2 is FQGNSA in the germline V gene. The CDR3 runs 13 residues. Trimming pared 6 bases from V and 0 bases from J, leaving 6 bases between. CDR3 amino acids: CASRRDSNQPQHF. The CDR3, as DNA: TGTGCCAGCAGACGCGATAGCAATCAGCCCCAGCATTTT.

This chain links TRBV5-1 with TRBJ1-2, with D perhaps TRBD1 (6 bases). V shed 4 bases and J shed 8 bases, with 15 bases lying between them. The CDR3 runs 13 residues. The germline V gene encodes CDR1 SGHRS and CDR2 YFSETQ. The CDR3, as DNA: TGCGCCAGCAGCAACCCCGGGACAACCGGCTACACCTTC. Encoded protein: CASSNPGTTGYTF.

The chain carries TRBV12-3 or TRBV12-4 and TRBJ2-5; D unresolved. V gave up 5 bases and J gave up 2 bases, with 6 bases separating them. The CDR3 contains 12 residues. CDR3 protein: CASSDRQETQYF. CDR3 sequence (DNA): TGTGCCAGCAGTGACCGGCAAGAGACCCAGTACTTC.

The V call is TRBV28, the J call TRBJ2-7, with TRBD1 identical over 7 bases. J gave up 5 bases and V 6 bases, and 7 bases lay outside the gene matches. The CDR3 totals 13 residues. The germline gives CDR1 MDHEN, CDR2 SYDVKM. The CDR3 DNA reads TGTGCCAGCAGGACAGGGAGTGGAGACGAGCAGTACTTC. It codes for CASRTGSGDEQYF.

The chain carries TRBV9 and TRBJ2-1; D possibly matches TRBD1 or TRBD2 (6 bases each). The V end was cut by 3 bases, the J end by 14 bases, with 18 bases between. The CDR3 is 13 amino acids. Germline V gene lookup returns CDR1 SGDLS and CDR2 YYNGEE. CDR3 coding DNA: TGTGCCAGCAGCGGCGGGACAACACCCGGGGAGTTCTTC. Its translation is CASSGGTTPGEFF. The complete variable domain, with remaining parts taken from reference TRBV9 and TRBJ2-1, reads DSGVTQTPKHLITATGQRVTLRCSPRSGDLSVYWYQQSLDQGLQFLIQYYNGEERAKGNILERFSAQQFPDLHSELNLSSLELGDSALYFCASSGGTTPGEFFGPGTRLTVL.